What follows is one TCR beta chain and its context. This clone was picked up one time. This clone's antigen is unknown. There are no base qualities to consult, and no much larger clone falls within one base. TCR beta CDR3 regions were sequenced from DNA using the immunoSEQ Assay. The authors' pipeline ran thus. T cell density was computed as TCR beta template counts normalized to usable DNA estimated by amplifying housekeeping genes. Richness was estimated using the preseqR package, with extrapolation to 400,000 templates for PBMC samples and to 120,000 templates for tissue samples. Clonality was defined as one minus Pielou's evenness. To identify tissue-enriched TCRs, differential abundance testing was run on productive amino-acid clonotypes with a minimum total count of 5 and an alpha of 0.1. The Jaccard Index and the Morisita Overlap Index were used to quantify repertoire overlap between compartments. GLIPH clustered TCR beta CDR3s with public tetramer-defined viral CDR3s; viral motifs required at least three viral sequences plus V-gene enrichment. TCRdb holds this immuneACCESS table with in-frame rearrangements only. Some clones are missing; in checked studies, unresolved V genes explain under half, and the rest has no known cause. For V, J and clone size, that table is used; D and trimming come from the DNA. This sample has approximately 140,000 clones in its table, and around 92% of those were observed once. The top ten clones comprise 1.5% to 2% of the sample.

The sample is drawn from a study of T cells in localized non-small cell lung cancer (dated by TCRdb to the early 2020s). At the level of the whole study: The study examined T cell repertoires in under 300 patients with early-stage NSCLC and compared tumors with uninvolved tumor-adjacent lungs. The cohort consisted of under 300 treatment-naive NSCLC patients whose localized lung tumors had been resected. The mean age of the NSCLC patients was about 62 years, with 120 to 150 men and nearly 110 women.

Results and caveats for the whole study, not just this receptor: Higher blood T cell density associated with longer overall survival, while higher adjacent-lung clonality associated with shorter survival. Since the design was exploratory, TCR variables were selected using unadjusted p-values with no false-discovery rate correction. Uninvolved tumor-adjacent lung showed the highest T cell clonality, higher than tumor, which suggests more focused antigenic responses in the adjacent lung. Multi-region tumor sequencing was not performed, so intratumor heterogeneity could not be excluded. A median of around 60 of the top 100 tumor clones turned up in the paired uninvolved adjacent lung, and some 27 of those clones also ranked among the top 100 of that same adjacent lung.

V and J are truncated by 2 bases and 0 bases respectively, leaving an intervening sequence of 7 bases. The CDR3 runs 14 residues from the cysteine to the phenylalanine. The read is trimmed to its CDR3 DNA, 42 bases read in frame from base 1. The germline V gene gives CDR1 as KGHSH and CDR2 as LQKENI. At diagnosis, tumor, uninvolved tumor-adjacent lung and peripheral blood were collected and then preserved as a mix of FFPE and fresh-frozen material. Blood samples were analyzed as peripheral blood mononuclear cells for TCR repertoire profiling. The sample consisted of peripheral blood, taken before any cancer treatment. The V and J genes are TRBV18 and TRBJ1-1; no D gene is confidently identified. This clonotype was sampled from a female donor over 55 with stage I lung adenocarcinoma. The nucleotides are TGTGCCAGCTCACCATCCACCCTGAACACTGAAGCTTTCTTT. Translated, this gives CASSPSTLNTEAFF.